The source of this T cell receptor beta chain is a study of blood T cell repertoires in COVID-19. V trimming: 7 bases; J trimming: 9 bases; junction bases outside the gene matches: 15. CDR3 length: 14 amino acids. From germline, CDR1 is SNHLY and CDR2 FYNNEI. Method: immunoSEQ multiplex PCR; TCRdb's copy keeps in-frame clones and lacks some. The sample carries 190,000 or so clones, around nine tenths recorded once. The TCR was taken from a woman aged 25 to 45 who had been exposed to COVID-19. The chain is built from TRBV2 and TRBJ2-7, with 7 bases aligning to TRBD1. Sequenced sample: PBMCs or T cells enriched from blood (not recorded which). The CDR3 sequence is CASNQGITGVGQYF. The CDR3 nucleotides read TGTGCCAGCAACCAAGGGATAACAGGGGTGGGGCAGTACTTC.